This T cell receptor beta chain comes out of a study of naive and memory T cell subsets. V was clipped by 4 bases and J by 2 bases; unmatched bases: 4. CDR3 length: 15 residues. The germline CDR1 and CDR2 sequences are SGDLS and YYNGEE. Cells stained for CD3, CD4, CD8, CD45RA and CD27 were sorted into four subsets. Two oligonucleotides, mixed equimolar, formed the beta constant-region primer covering TRBC1 and TRBC2. Nested alpha and beta constant-region primers with the SP2 primer drove four PCR rounds on ligated cDNA. An oligonucleotide with the SP2 primer and a 12-nucleotide UMI was ligated to the cDNA 3' end. MiXCR, applied by TCRdb to the UMI-ligation and nested PCR reads, yields one record per CDR3 protein. The sample yields under 150,000 distinct CDR3 sequences, approximately 18% seen once. Turning to this clonotype: Its antigen is as yet unknown.

Notes on the study in general: In CD4 and CD8 cells, diversity dropped from naive through EMRA. Especially in CD8 cells, naive repertoires contained a few larger clonotypes, possibly CD45RA-re-expressing memory cells.

The clonotype comes from a human donor in good health. This sequence joins TRBV9 and TRBJ2-7; 12 positions agree with TRBD2. Sequencing was performed on naive CD8+ T cells from blood. This chain's CDR3 is CASSKTSGGPYEQYF. CDR3 DNA sequence: TGTGCCAGCAGCAAGACTAGCGGGGGTCCCTACGAGCAGTACTTC.